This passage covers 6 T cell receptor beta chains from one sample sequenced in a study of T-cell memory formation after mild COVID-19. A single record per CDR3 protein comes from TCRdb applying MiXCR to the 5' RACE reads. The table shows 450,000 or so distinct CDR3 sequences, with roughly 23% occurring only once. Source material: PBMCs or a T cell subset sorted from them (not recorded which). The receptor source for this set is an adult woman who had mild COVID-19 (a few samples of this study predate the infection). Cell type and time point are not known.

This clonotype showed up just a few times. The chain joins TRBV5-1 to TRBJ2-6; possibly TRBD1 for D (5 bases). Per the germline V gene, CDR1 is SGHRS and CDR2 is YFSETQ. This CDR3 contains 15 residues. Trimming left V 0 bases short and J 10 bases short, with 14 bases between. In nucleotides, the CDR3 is TGCGCCAGCAGCTTGGTACCCATCCAGGGTAACGTCCTGACTTTC. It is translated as CASSLVPIQGNVLTF. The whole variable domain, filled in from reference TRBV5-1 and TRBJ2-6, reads KAGVTQTPRYLIKTRGQQVTLSCSPISGHRSVSWYQQTPGQGLQFLFEYFSETQRNKGNFPGRFSGRQFSNSRSEMNVSTLELGDSALYLCASSLVPIQGNVLTFGAGSRLTVL.

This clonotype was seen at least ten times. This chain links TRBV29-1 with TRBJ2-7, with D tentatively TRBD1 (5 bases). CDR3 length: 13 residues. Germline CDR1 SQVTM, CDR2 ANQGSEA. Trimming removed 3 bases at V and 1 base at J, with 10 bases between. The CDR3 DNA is TGCAGCGTTGAGCGCGACAGTTCCTACGAGCAGTACTTC. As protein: CSVERDSSYEQYF.

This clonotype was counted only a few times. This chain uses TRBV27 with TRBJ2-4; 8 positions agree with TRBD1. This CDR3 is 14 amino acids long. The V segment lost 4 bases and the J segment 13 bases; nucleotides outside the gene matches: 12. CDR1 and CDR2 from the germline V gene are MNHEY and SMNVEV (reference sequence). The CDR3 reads CASSSLDRENRQYF. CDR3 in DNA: TGTGCCAGCAGTTCACTGGACAGGGAAAACCGACAGTACTTC.

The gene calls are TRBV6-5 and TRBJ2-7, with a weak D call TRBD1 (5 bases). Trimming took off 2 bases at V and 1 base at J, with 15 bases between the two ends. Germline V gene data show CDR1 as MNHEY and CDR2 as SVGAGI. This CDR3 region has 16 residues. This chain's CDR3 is CASSYPWGSTSYEQYF. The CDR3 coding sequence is TGTGCCAGCAGTTACCCCTGGGGCAGTACTTCCTACGAGCAGTACTTC.

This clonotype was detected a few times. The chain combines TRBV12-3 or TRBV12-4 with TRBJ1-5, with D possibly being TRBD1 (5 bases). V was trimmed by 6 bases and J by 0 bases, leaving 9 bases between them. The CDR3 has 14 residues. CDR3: CASRLTASNQPQHF. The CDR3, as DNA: TGTGCCAGCAGGCTGACAGCTAGCAATCAGCCCCAGCATTTT.

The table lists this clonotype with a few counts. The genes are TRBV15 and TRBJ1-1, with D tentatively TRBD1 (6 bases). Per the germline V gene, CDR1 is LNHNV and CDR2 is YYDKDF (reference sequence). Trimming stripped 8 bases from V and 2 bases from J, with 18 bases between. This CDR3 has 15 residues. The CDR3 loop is CATSKGVRGNTEAFF. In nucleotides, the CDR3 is TGTGCCACCTCAAAGGGGGTCCGCGGAAACACTGAAGCTTTCTTT.